Detailed here is one TCR beta chain. Looked up from germline, CDR1 is MGHRA and CDR2 is YSYEKL. V lost 1 base and J lost 4, with 7 bases in between. The CDR3 extends over 13 amino acids. The source of the sample is a study of cytomegalovirus exposure and HLA in healthy donors. The PCR employed 60 Vbeta primers together with 13 Jbeta primers. Using immunoSEQ multiplex PCR, the repertoire was profiled, and TCRdb retains in-frame clones only, with some absent. This sample has 200,000 or so clones; 82% occur once, and the top ten carry roughly 0.097%. The gene calls are TRBV4-1 and TRBJ1-2; D not resolved. The sequence came from a boy between 2 and 10 years old in good health and CMV-seronegative. The sequencing input was PBMCs. CDR3 bases: TGCGCCAGCAGCCAAGTTCATAGCTATGGCTACACCTTC. As protein: CASSQVHSYGYTF.